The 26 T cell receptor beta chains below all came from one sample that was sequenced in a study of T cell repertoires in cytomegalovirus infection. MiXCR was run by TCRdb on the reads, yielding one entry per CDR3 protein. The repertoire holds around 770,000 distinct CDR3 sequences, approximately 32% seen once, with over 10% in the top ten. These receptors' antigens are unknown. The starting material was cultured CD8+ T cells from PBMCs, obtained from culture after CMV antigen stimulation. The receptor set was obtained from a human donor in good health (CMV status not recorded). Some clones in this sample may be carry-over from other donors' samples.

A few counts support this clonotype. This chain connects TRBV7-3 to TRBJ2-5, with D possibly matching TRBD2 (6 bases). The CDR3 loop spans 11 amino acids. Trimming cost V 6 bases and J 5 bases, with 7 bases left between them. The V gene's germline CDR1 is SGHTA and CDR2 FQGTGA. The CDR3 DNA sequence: TGTGCCAGCAGGGCGGGGGAGACCCAGTACTTC. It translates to CASRAGETQYF.

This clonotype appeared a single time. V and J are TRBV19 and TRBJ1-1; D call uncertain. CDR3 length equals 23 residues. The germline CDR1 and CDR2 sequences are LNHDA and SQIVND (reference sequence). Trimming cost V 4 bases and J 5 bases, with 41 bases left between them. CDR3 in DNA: TGTGCCAGTAGTAGCCCGACTTCTCCACCCCCGATGCAGGCCACCGGGTATGGGACTGAAGCTTTCTTT. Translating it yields CASSSPTSPPPMQATGYGTEAFF.

CDR3 bases: TGTGCCTCGGGGACAGACGTTAAAAACATTCAGTACTTC. This gives the protein CASGTDVKNIQYF. This chain uses TRBV27 with TRBJ2-4, with 7 bases that match TRBD1. Germline CDR1 MNHEY, CDR2 SMNVEV (reference sequence). This CDR3 contains 13 residues. With 11 bases clipped from V and 4 bases from J, the junction kept 8 bases outside the gene matches.

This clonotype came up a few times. The CDR3 DNA reads as TGCGCCAGCAGCCAAGATTACCCAGGGACCGGGGAGCTGTTTTTT. The encoded protein is CASSQDYPGTGELFF. The gene calls are TRBV4-3 and TRBJ2-2, with D perhaps TRBD1 (5 bases). This CDR3 has 15 residues. Trimming stripped 0 bases from V and 5 bases from J, with 10 bases between. The germline V gene encodes CDR1 LGHNA and CDR2 YSLEER.

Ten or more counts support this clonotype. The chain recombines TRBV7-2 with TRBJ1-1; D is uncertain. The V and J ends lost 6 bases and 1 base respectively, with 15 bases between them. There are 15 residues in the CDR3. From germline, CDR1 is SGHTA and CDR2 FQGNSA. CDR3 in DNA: TGTGCCAGCAGTCGATTCGGACGGTGGAACACTGAAGCTTTCTTT. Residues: CASSRFGRWNTEAFF.

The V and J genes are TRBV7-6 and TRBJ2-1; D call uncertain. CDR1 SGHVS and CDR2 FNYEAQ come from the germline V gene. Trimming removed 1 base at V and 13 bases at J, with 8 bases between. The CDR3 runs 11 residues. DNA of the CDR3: TGTGCCAGCAGCTTAGGAGGAGACCAGTTCTTC. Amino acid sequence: CASSLGGDQFF.

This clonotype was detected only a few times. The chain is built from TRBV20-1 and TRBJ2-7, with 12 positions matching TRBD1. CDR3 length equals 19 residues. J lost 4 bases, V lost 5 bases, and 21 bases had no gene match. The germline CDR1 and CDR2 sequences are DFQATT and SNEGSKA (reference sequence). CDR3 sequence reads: CSAPAPPGTGGLRVYEQYF. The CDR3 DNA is TGCAGTGCTCCCGCCCCTCCTGGGACAGGGGGCTTGAGGGTATACGAGCAGTACTTC.

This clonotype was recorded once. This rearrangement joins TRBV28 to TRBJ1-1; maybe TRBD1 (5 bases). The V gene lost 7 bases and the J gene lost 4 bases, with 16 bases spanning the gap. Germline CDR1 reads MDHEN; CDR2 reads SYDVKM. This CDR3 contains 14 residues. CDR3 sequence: CASIPVGAGTEAFF. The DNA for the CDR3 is TGTGCCAGCATCCCTGTAGGGGCAGGCACTGAAGCTTTCTTT.

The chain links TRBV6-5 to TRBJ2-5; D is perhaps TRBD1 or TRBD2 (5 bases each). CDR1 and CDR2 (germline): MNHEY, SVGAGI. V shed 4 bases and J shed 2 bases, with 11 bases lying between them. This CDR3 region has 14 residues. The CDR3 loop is CASSSRDGQETQYF. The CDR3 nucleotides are TGTGCCAGCAGTTCCCGGGACGGGCAAGAGACCCAGTACTTC.

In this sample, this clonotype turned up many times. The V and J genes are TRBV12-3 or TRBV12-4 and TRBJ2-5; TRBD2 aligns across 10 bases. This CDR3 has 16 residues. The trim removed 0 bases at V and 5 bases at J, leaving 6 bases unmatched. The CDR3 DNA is TGTGCCAGCAGTTTAGCTTCTGCGACTAGCGGGGAGACCCAGTACTTC. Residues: CASSLASATSGETQYF.

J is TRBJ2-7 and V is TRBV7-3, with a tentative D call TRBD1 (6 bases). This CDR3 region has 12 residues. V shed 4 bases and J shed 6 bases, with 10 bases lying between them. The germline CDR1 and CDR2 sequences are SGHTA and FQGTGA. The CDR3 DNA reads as TGTGCCAGCAGCTCGGACAGCTGCGAGCAGTACTTC. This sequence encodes CASSSDSCEQYF.

The CDR3 DNA follows: TGTGCCAGCACGGGTGGGGTGGTAGCGGGAAGGTACTCCTACAATGAGCAGTTCTTC. Translated: CASTGGVVAGRYSYNEQFF. The chain has TRBV5-4 and TRBJ2-1; 8 nucleotides agree with TRBD2. Trimming removed 6 bases from V and 0 bases from J; junction bases left unmatched: 17. This CDR3 is built from 19 residues. Germline V gene sequence: CDR1 SGHNT, CDR2 YYREEE (reference sequence). Filled out from reference TRBV5-4 and TRBJ2-1, the complete variable domain reads ETGVTQSPTHLIKTRGQQVTLRCSSQSGHNTVSWYQQALGQGPQFIFQYYREEENGRGNFPPRFSGLQFPNYSSELNVNALELDDSALYLCASTGGVVAGRYSYNEQFFGPGTRLTVL.

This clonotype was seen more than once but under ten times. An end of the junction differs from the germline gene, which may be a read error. The CDR3 DNA reads TGTGCTAGCAGCTTAGGGAATAGCGGCCAAGAGACCCAGTACTTC. This sequence encodes CASSLGNSGQETQYF. The rearrangement joins TRBV7-7 to TRBJ2-5; tentative D call: TRBD2 (6 bases). Germline values: CDR1 SSHAT, CDR2 FNYEAQ (reference sequence). The CDR3 sequence is 15 residues long. Filled out from reference TRBV7-7 and TRBJ2-5, the complete variable domain reads GAGVSQSPRYKVTKRGQDVTLRCDPISSHATLYWYQQALGQGPEFLTYFNYEAQPDKSGLPSDRFSAERPEGSISTLTIQRTEQRDSAMYRCASSLGNSGQETQYFGPGTRLLVL.

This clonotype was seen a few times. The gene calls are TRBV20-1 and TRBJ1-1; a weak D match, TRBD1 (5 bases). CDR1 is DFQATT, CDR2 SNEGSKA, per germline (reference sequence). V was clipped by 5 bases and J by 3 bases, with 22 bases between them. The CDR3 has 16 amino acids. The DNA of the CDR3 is TGCAGTGCTGGAGCAGGCGTGGGGGGGGGATACACTGAAGCTTTCTTT. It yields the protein CSAGAGVGGGYTEAFF.

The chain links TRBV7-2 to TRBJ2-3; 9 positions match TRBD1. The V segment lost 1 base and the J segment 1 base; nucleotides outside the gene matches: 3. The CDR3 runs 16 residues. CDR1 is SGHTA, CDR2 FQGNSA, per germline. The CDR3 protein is CASSLGWTGGTDTQYF. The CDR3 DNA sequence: TGTGCCAGCAGCTTAGGATGGACAGGGGGCACAGATACGCAGTATTTT. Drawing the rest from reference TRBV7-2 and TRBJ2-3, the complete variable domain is GAGVSQSPSNKVTEKGKDVELRCDPISGHTALYWYRQSLGQGLEFLIYFQGNSAPDKSGLPSDRFSAERTGGSVSTLTIQRTQQEDSAVYLCASSLGWTGGTDTQYFGPGTRLTVL.

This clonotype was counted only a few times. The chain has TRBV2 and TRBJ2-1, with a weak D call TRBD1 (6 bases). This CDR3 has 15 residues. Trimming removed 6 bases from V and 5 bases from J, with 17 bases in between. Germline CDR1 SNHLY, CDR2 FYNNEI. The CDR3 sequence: CASSLGTRWDNEQFF. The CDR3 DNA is TGTGCCAGCAGCCTCGGGACAAGATGGGACAATGAGCAGTTCTTC.

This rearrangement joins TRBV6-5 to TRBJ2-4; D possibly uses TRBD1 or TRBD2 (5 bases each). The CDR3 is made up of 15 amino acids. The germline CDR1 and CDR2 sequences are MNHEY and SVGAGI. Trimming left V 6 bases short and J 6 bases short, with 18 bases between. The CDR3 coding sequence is TGTGCCAGCAGGGATACAATTGGGGGTTTAAACATTCAGTACTTC. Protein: CASRDTIGGLNIQYF.

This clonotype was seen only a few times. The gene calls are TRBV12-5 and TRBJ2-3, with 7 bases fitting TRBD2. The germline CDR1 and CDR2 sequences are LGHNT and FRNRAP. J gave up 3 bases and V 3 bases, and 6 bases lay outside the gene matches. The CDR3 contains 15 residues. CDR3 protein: CASGFQAGRTDTQYF. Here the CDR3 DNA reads TGTGCTAGTGGTTTTCAAGCGGGGAGGACAGATACGCAGTATTTT.

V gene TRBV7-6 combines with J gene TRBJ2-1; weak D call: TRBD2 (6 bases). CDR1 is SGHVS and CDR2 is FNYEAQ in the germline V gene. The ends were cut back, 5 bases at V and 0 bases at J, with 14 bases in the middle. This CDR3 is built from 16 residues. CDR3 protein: CASSNVGGSSYNEQFF. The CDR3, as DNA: TGTGCCAGCAGCAACGTTGGGGGGAGCTCCTACAATGAGCAGTTCTTC.

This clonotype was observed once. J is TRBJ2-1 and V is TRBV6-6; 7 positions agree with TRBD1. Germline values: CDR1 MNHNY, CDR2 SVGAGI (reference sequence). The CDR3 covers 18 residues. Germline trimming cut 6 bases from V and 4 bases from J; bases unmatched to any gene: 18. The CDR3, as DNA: TGTGCCAGCAGACTACACAAAGGGGGCAGTCGAGGATACAATGAGCAGTTCTTC. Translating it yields CASRLHKGGSRGYNEQFF.

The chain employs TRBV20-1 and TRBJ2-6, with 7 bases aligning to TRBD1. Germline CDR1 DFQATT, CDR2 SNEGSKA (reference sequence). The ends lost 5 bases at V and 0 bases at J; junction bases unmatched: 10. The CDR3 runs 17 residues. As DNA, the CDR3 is TGCAGTGCTGCCTTGGACAGGTCGCGCTCTGGGGCCAACGTCCTGACTTTC. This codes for CSAALDRSRSGANVLTF.

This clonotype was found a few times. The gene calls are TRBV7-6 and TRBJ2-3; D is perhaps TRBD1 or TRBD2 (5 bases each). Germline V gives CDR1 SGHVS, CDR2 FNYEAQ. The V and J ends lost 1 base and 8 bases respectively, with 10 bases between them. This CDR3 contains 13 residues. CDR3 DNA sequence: TGTGCCAGCAGCTTAGAAGGGGAGCGTACGCAGTATTTT. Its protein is CASSLEGERTQYF.

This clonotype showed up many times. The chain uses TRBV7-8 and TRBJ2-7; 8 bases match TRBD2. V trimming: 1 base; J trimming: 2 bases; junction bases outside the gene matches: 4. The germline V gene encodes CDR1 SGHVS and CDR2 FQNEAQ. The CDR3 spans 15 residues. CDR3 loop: CASSLGAGATYEQYV. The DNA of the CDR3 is TGTGCCAGCAGCTTAGGAGCGGGGGCTACCTACGAGCAGTACGTC.

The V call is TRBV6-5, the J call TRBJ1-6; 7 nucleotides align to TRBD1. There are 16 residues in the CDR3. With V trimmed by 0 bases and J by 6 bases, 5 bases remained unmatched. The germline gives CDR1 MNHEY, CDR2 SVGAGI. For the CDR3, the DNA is TGTGCCAGCAGTTACTCGAGGACAGGCATTAATTCACCCCTCCACTTT. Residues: CASSYSRTGINSPLHF.

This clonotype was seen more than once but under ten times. The CDR3 loop is CASSLPGVGGVYEQYV. The CDR3, as DNA: TGTGCCAGCAGCTTACCTGGGGTGGGGGGCGTTTACGAGCAGTACGTC. J is TRBJ2-7 and V is TRBV7-9; D is perhaps TRBD1 or TRBD2 (6 bases each). V was trimmed by 2 bases and J by 4 bases, leaving 18 bases between them. Germline CDR1 reads SEHNR; CDR2 reads FQNEAQ (reference sequence). CDR3 length equals 16 residues.

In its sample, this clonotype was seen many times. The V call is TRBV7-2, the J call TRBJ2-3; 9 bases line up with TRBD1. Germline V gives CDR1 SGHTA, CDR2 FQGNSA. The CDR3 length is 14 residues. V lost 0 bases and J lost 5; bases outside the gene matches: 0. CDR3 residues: CASSLADRGDTQYF. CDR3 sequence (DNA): TGTGCCAGCAGCTTAGCGGACAGGGGAGATACGCAGTATTTT.